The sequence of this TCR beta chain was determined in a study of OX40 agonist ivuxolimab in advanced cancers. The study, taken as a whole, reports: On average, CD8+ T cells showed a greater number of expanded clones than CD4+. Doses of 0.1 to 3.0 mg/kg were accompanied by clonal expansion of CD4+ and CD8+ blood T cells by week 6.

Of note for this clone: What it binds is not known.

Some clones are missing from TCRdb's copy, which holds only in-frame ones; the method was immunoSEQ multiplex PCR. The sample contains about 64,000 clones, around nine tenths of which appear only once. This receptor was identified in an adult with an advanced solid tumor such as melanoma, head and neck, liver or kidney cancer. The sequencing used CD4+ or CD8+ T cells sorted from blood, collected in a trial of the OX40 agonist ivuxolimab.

The DNA for the CDR3 is TGCGCCAGCAGCTTGGATCGGGTCTCTGGGGCCAACGTCCTGACTTTC. It translates to CASSLDRVSGANVLTF. This chain uses TRBV5-1 with TRBJ2-6; no clear D gene. V lost 0 bases and J 0 bases, leaving 7 bases between the germline ends. Germline V gives CDR1 SGHRS, CDR2 YFSETQ. The CDR3 spans 16 residues.